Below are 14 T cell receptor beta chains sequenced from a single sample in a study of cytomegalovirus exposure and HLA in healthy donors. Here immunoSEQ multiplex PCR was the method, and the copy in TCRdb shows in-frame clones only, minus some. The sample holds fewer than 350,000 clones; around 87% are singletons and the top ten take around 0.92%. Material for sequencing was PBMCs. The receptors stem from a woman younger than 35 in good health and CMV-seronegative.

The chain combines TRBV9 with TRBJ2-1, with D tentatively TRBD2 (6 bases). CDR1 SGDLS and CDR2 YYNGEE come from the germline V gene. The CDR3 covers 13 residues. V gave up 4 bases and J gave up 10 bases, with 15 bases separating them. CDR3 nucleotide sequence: TGTGCCAGCAGCTCCAATACTCGGGGGGAGCAGTTCTTC. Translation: CASSSNTRGEQFF.

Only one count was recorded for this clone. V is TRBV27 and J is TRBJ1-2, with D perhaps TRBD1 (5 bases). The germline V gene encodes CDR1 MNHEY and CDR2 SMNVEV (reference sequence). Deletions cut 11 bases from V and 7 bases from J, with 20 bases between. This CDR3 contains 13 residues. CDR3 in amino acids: CAHPLQGLSGYTF. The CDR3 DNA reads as TGTGCCCATCCCCTCCAGGGTTTGTCTGGCTACACCTTC.

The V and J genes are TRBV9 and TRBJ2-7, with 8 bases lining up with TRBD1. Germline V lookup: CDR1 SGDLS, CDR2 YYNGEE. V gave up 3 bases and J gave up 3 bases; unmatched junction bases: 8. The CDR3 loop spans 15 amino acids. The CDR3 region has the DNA TGTGCCAGCAGCGCCGAAGGAACAGGGGGCTACGAGCAGTACTTC. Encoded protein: CASSAEGTGGYEQYF.

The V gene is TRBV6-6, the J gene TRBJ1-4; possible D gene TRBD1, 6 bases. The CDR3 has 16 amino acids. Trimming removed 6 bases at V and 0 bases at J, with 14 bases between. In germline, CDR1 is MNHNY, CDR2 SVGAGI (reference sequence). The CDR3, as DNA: TGTGCCAGCAGCCAATATAGGACAGCAACTAATGAAAAACTGTTTTTT. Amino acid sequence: CASSQYRTATNEKLFF.

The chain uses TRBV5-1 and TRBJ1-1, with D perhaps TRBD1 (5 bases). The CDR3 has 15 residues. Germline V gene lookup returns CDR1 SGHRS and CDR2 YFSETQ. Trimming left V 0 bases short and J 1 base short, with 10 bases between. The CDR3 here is CASSLGQGANTEAFF. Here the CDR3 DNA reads TGCGCCAGCAGCTTGGGACAAGGGGCGAACACTGAAGCTTTCTTT.

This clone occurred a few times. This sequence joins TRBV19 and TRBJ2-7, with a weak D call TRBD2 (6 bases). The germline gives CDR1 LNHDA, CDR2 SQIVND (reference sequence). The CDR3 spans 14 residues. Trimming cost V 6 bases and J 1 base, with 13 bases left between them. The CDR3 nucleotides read TGTGCCAGTAGCGTGGGGGGACGATCCTACGAGCAGTACTTC. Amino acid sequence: CASSVGGRSYEQYF.

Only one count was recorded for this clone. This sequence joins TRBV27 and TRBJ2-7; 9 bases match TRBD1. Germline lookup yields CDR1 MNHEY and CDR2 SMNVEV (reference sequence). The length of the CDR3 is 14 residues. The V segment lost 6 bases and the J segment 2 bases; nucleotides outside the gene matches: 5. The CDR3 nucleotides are TGTGCCAGCAGGACGGGACAGGGACCCTACGAGCAGTACTTC. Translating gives CASRTGQGPYEQYF.

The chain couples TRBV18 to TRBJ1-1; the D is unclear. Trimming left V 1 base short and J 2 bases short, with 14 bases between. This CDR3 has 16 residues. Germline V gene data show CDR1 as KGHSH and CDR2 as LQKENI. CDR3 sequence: CASSPRIPSVNTEAFF. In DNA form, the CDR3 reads TGTGCCAGCTCACCACGAATTCCCTCGGTTAACACTGAAGCTTTCTTT.

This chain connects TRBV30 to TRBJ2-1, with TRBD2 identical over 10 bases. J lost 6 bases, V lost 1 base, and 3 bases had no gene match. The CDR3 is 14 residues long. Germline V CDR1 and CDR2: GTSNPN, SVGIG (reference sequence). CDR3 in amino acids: CAWSATSGFNEQFF. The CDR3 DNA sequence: TGTGCCTGGAGTGCGACTAGCGGGTTCAATGAGCAGTTCTTC.

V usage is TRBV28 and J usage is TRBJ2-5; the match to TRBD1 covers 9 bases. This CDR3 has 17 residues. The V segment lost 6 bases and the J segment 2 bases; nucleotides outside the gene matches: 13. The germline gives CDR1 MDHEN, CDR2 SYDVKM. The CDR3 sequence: CASRANRGRTRQETQYF. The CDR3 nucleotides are TGTGCCAGCAGGGCCAACAGGGGGCGCACGCGGCAAGAGACCCAGTACTTC. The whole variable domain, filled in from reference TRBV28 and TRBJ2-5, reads DVKVTQSSRYLVKRTGEKVFLECVQDMDHENMFWYRQDPGLGLRLIYFSYDVKMKEKGDIPEGYSVSREKKERFSLILESASTNQTSMYLCASRANRGRTRQETQYFGPGTRLLVL.

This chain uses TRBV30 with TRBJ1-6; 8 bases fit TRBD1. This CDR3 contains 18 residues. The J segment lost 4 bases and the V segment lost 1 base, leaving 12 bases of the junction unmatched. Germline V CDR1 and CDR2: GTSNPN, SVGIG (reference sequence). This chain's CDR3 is CAWSGGQGRTQYNSPLHF. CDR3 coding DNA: TGTGCCTGGAGTGGAGGACAGGGAAGGACCCAGTATAATTCACCCCTCCACTTT. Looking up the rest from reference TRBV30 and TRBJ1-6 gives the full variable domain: SQTIHQWPATLVQPVGSPLSLECTVEGTSNPNLYWYRQAAGRGLQLLFYSVGIGQISSEVPQNLSASRPQDRQFILSSKKLLLSDSGFYLCAWSGGQGRTQYNSPLHFGNGTRLTVT.

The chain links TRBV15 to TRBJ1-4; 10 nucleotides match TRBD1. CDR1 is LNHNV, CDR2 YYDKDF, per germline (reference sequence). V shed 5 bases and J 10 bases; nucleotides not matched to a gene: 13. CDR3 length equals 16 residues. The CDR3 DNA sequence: TGTGCCACCAGCCCCACGTTGGGGACAGGGGAAGGAAAACTGTTTTTT. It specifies CATSPTLGTGEGKLFF.

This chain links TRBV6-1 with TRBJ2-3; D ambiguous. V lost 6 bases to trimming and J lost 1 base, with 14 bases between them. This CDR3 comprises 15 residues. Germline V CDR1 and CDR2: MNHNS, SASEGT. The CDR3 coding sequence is TGTGCCAGCAGCCCCAAGCCGCATGGCACAGATACGCAGTATTTT. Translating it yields CASSPKPHGTDTQYF.

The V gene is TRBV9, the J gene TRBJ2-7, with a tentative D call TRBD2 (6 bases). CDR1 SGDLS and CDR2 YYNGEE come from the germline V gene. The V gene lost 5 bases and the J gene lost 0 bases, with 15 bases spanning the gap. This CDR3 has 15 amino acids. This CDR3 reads CASSGGDSSSYEQYF. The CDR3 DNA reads TGTGCCAGCAGTGGTGGGGACTCGAGCTCCTACGAGCAGTACTTC.